Listed here is a single T cell receptor beta chain. This sample stems from a study of blood T cell repertoires in COVID-19. The wider study: Samples representing acute and convalescent COVID-19 were sourced from the United States, Italy and Spain.

Germline-derived CDR1 and CDR2 are MNHEY and SMNVEV (reference sequence). This CDR3 is 15 amino acids long. Trimming left V 5 bases short and J 4 bases short, with 12 bases between. Sequenced by immunoSEQ multiplex PCR; TCRdb stores in-frame clones only, minus some. Seen here are about 59,000 clones, around 79% observed once, and the top ten hold under 3.5%. Sequenced sample: peripheral blood. The sequence came from a man between 60 and 75 years old with acute or convalescent COVID-19. V gene TRBV27 combines with J gene TRBJ2-6; TRBD1 is a possible D gene (6 bases). CDR3 region: CASSPQGSGANVLTF. The DNA of the CDR3 is TGTGCCAGCAGTCCCCAGGGGTCCGGGGCCAACGTCCTGACTTTC.